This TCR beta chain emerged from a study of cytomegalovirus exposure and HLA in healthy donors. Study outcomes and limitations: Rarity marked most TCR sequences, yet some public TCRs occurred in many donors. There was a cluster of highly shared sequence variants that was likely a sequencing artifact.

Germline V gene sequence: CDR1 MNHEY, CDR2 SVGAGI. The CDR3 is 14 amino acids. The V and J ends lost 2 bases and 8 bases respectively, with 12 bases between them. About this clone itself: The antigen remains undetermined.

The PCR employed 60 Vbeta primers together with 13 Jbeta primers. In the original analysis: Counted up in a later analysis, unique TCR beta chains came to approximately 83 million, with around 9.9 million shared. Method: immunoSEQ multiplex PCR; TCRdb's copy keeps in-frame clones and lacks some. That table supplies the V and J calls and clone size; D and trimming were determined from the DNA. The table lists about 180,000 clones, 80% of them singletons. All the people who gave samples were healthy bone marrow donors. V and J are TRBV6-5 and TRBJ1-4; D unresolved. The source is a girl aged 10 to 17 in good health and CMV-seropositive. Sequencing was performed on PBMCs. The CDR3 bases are TGTGCCAGCAGTTACGACCCCGGAGGCGAAAAACTGTTTTTT. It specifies CASSYDPGGEKLFF.